The present entry profiles one T cell receptor beta chain with its context. A much larger clone is a single base away; this may be a read error. The source of the sample is a study of blood T cell repertoires in COVID-19. Background on the study: Nucleic acid was either cDNA or gDNA, and it came from T cells, B-cell-depleted T cells, or PBMCs.

The repertoire was sequenced with immunoSEQ multiplex PCR; TCRdb's copy has only in-frame clones and lacks some. The repertoire holds some 110,000 clones, with 65% to 75% as singletons. This CDR3 contains 12 residues. Germline V gene sequence: CDR1 MDHEN, CDR2 SYDVKM. Trimming left V 5 bases short and J 1 base short, with 5 bases between. The chain uses TRBV28 and TRBJ1-1; D is possibly TRBD1 (5 bases). Sequencing input: peripheral blood. The source is a human donor with acute or convalescent COVID-19. The donor label of this sample is uncertain. The CDR3 is CASSDRNTEAFF. The CDR3 region has the DNA TGTGCCAGCAGTGACAGGAACACTGAAGCTTTCTTT.